Sequencing of this TCR beta chain was carried out in a study of blood T cells in healthy people across ages. Notes on the study in general: Higher naive T cell percentage went strongly together with higher TCR beta diversity.

A note on this clonotype: Its target is not known.

The CDR3 runs to 18 residues. V was cut by 4 bases and J by 3 bases, with 24 bases left in between. CDR1 and CDR2 from the germline V gene are SGHDN and FVKESK. It was with a sample-barcoded 5' primer and a J-beta primer mix that a second PCR of roughly 7 to 12 cycles was run. The template-switch adaptor was a 5' adaptor with 12 random nucleotides. It tagged each cDNA molecule. A single record per CDR3 protein comes from TCRdb applying MiXCR to the 5' RACE reads. The top ten clones hold about 30% of a sample with 800,000 or so distinct CDR3 sequences, approximately 59% of them seen once. Each individual donor underwent a draw of roughly 10 milliliters of peripheral blood.

The source material was blood. V is TRBV14 and J is TRBJ1-1; TRBD1 might be the D (5 bases). This TCR derives from a man between 25 and 39 years old in good health. The CDR3 coding sequence is TGTGCCAGCAGCCGGTACTGGCCTCGACAGTCGAGGGACACTGAAGCTTTCTTT. It specifies CASSRYWPRQSRDTEAFF.